This TCR beta chain appears in the sequencing data of a study of blood T cell repertoires in COVID-19. This table comes from immunoSEQ multiplex PCR, and its TCRdb copy is limited to in-frame clones, with some not included. The table has about 150,000 clones, over 70% seen once. V was pared by 6 bases and J by 0 bases, with 1 base of the junction left unmatched. Looked up from germline, CDR1 is KGHSH and CDR2 is LQKENI. The CDR3 covers 15 residues. The receptor's source is a man in his sixties with active or convalescent COVID-19. J is TRBJ1-4 and V is TRBV18; 10 bases match TRBD1. The sequenced sample consisted of peripheral blood. For the CDR3, the DNA is TGTGCCAGCTCGACAGGGGGCCCAACTAATGAAAAACTGTTTTTT. Encoded protein: CASSTGGPTNEKLFF.